Here is one TCR beta chain with its context. No antigen is known for it. The data stem from a study of cytomegalovirus exposure and HLA in healthy donors. Study-level points and caveats: A missense variant in DCLRE1C was later tied to TCR beta V- and J-gene trimming.

The PCR employed 60 Vbeta primers together with 13 Jbeta primers. Libraries were prepared by immunoSEQ multiplex PCR; TCRdb keeps only in-frame clonotypes and omits some of them. The repertoire consists of about 160,000 clones, with around three quarters occurring once and the leading ten covering approximately 1%. Looked up from germline, CDR1 is SGHNT and CDR2 is YENEEA. Trimming cost V 8 bases and J 0 bases, with 14 bases left between them. The CDR3 totals 14 residues. The receptor was derived from a middle-aged woman in good health and CMV-seronegative. The chain has TRBV11-3 and TRBJ2-7; D remains unclear. Sequencing input: PBMCs. The CDR3 region has the DNA TGTGCCAGCTCGAGAAAACAGAGCTCCTACGAGCAGTACTTC. Amino acids: CASSRKQSSYEQYF. The variable domain in full, completed from reference TRBV11-3 and TRBJ2-7, reads EAGVVQSPRYKIIEKKQPVAFWCNPISGHNTLYWYLQNLGQGPELLIRYENEEAVDDSQLPKDRFSAERLKGVDSTLKIQPAELGDSAVYLCASSRKQSSYEQYFGPGTRLTVT.